The entry that follows covers one TCR beta chain sequence. Its antigen is currently unknown. CD8 cells regarded as naive lacked CD45RO, were positively chosen for CCR7, and omitted terminally differentiated effector memory CD45RA+ cells. The data belong to a study of shared clonotypes between healthy human individuals. Study-wide background: Participating donors consisted of two women and three men aged 18 to 49. Whole-study findings and limits: Generation probabilities were higher for clonotypes shared across all four sorted-subset donors than for unshared ones.

Germline V gene sequence: CDR1 WSHSY, CDR2 SAAADI. V was clipped by 8 bases and J by 3 bases, with 14 bases between them. The CDR3 consists of 13 residues. On sorted subsets, replicate PCRs used 150 to 250 ng DNA, or about 33,000 T cell genomes. Some clones are missing from TCRdb's copy, which holds only in-frame ones; the method was immunoSEQ multiplex PCR. The sample gives some 2,000,000 clones, approximately 95% of which show up once; roughly 1.1% is in the top ten. Sequencing was performed on naive CD8+ T cells sorted from blood. This chain connects TRBV10-2 to TRBJ2-7; D remains ambiguous. The TCR sequence derives from a man aged 18 to 30 in good health. CDR3 sequence (DNA): TGCGCCAGCTTAACCTTTGATGGCTACGAGCAGTACTTC. The encoded protein is CASLTFDGYEQYF.